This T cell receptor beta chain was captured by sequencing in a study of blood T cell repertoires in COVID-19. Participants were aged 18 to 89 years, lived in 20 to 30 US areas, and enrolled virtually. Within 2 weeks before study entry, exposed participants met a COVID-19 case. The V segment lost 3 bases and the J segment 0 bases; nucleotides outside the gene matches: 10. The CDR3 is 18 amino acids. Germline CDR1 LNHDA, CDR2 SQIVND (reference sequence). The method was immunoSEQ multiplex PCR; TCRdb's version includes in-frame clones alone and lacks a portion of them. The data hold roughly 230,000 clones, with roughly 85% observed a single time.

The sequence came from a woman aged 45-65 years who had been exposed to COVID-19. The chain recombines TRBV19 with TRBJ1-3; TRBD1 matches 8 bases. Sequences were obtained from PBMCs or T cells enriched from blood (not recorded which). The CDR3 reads CASSIGQGGRTSGNTIYF. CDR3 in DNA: TGTGCCAGTAGTATTGGACAGGGAGGGAGGACCTCTGGAAACACCATATATTTT.